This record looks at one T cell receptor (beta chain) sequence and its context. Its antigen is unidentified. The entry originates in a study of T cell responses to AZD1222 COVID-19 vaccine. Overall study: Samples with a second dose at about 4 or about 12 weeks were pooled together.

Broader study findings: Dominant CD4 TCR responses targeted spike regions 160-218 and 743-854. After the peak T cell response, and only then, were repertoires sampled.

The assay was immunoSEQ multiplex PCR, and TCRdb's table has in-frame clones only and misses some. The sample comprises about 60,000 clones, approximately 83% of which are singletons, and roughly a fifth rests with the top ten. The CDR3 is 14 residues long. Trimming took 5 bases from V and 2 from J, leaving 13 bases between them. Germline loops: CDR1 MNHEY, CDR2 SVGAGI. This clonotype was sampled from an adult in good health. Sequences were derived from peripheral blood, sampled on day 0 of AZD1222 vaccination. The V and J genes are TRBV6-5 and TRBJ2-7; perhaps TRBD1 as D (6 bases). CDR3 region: CASSPGDGPYEQYF. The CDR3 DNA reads TGTGCCAGCAGTCCAGGGGACGGCCCCTACGAGCAGTACTTC.